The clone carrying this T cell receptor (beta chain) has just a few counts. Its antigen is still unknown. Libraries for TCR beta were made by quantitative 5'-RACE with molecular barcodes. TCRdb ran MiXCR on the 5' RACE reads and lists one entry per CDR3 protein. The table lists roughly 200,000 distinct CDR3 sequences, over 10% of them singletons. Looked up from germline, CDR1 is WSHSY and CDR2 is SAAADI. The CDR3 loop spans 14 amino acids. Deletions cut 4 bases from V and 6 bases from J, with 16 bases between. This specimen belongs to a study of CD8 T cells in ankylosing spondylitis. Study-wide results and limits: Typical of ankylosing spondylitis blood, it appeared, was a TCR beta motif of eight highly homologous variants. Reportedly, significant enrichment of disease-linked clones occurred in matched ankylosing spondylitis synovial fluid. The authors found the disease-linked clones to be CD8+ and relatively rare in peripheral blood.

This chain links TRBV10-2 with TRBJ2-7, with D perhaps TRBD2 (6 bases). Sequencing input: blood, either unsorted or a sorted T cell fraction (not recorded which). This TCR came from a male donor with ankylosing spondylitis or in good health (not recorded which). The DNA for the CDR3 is TGCGCCAGCAGTGTGTCAGGTGCGGGAAGCGAGCAGTACTTC. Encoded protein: CASSVSGAGSEQYF.